This T cell receptor (beta chain) was observed in a study of blood T cell repertoires in COVID-19. V was pared by 4 bases and J by 4 bases, with 7 bases of the junction left unmatched. The germline V gene encodes CDR1 SGHRS and CDR2 YFSETQ. CDR3 length: 14 residues. Original handling: Amplified reference gene primers provided the basis for estimating nucleated cell counts. Assay: immunoSEQ multiplex PCR; the TCRdb copy retains only in-frame clones and omits some. V, J and clone size were drawn from that table, and D and trimming were deduced from the DNA. The sample records about 210,000 clones, 92% being singletons.

V gene TRBV5-1 combines with J gene TRBJ1-2; 7 bases line up with TRBD1. Sequencing input: peripheral blood. This clonotype was obtained from a young man with acute or convalescent COVID-19. DNA of the CDR3: TGCGCCAGCAGCCCGGGAGGGGGCGCCTATGGCTACACCTTC. Translation: CASSPGGGAYGYTF.